This T cell receptor (beta chain) was identified in a study of T cells in Graves' hyperthyroidism and ophthalmopathy. Points from the study as a whole: In blood, most of the thyroid clonotypes expanded above 0.001 were also present.

This clonotype has ten or more counts. As yet, its antigen is unknown. TCR beta CDR3 regions were amplified from RNA. The HTBI set primed first-round TCR CDR3 RT-PCR. One entry per CDR3 protein, called by TCRdb with MiXCR from the multiplex PCR reads. In the table there are about 560,000 distinct CDR3 sequences, 12% to 15% of which are singletons. V gave up 0 bases and J gave up 5 bases; unmatched junction bases: 1. Germline assignment: CDR1 KGHSH and CDR2 LQKENI. The CDR3 is 14 residues long. The receptor was derived from a woman aged 40 to 50 with Graves' hyperthyroidism. Material for sequencing was blood. This rearrangement joins TRBV18 to TRBJ2-7; 10 bases map to TRBD1. The CDR3 DNA follows: TGTGCCAGCTCACCACCCGGGACAGGGGACGAGCAGTACTTC. This gives the protein CASSPPGTGDEQYF.